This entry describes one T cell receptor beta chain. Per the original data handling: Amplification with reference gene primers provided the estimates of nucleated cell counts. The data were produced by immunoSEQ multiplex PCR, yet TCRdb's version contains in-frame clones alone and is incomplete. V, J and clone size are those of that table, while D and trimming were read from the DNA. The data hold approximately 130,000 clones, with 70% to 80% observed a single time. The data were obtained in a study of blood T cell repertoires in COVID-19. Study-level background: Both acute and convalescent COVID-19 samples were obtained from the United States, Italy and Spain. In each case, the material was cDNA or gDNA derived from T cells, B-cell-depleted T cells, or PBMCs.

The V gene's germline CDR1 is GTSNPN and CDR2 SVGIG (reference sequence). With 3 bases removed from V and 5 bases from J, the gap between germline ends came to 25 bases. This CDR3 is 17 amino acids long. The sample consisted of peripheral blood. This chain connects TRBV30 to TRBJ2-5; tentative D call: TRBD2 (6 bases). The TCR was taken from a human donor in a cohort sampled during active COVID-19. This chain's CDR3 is CAWRAGFRERFMETQYF. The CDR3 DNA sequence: TGTGCCTGGAGGGCGGGGTTCAGGGAGAGGTTTATGGAGACCCAGTACTTC.